This T cell receptor (beta chain) was sequenced during a study of tumor and adjacent non-tumor tissue in lung cancer. Comments on this clonotype: What it binds is not known.

Study-level findings and limits: TCR diversity was significantly greater in tumor than normal lung tissue. Normal lung showed higher cumulative top 100 clone frequency than tumor. Shorter survival was associated with higher TCR diversity in tumors.

This sample's RNA came from whole unsorted tissue. Between August and November 2014, newly diagnosed, chemotherapy-naive lung cancer patients underwent thoracic surgery in China. Three rounds of nested PCR, following a modified ARM-PCR protocol, produced the TCRbeta library. TCRdb re-derived calls from the multiplex PCR reads in MiXCR, one entry per CDR3 protein. Among roughly 120,000 distinct CDR3 sequences listed, roughly 80% were seen once. Sequencing was done on a sample of lung tumor tissue. The source is an older woman with non-small cell lung cancer.

The CDR3 bases are TGTGCCAGCAGTTACCTACCCTCAGCGTGGAAAGAGGATACGCAGTATTTT. Translated, it gives CASSYLPSAWKEDTQYF. The V and J genes are TRBV6-2 or TRBV6-3 and TRBJ2-3; no reliable D call. The CDR3 has 17 amino acids. The V and J ends lost 2 bases and 6 bases respectively, with 21 bases between them. Germline CDR1 is MNHEY and CDR2 is SVGEGT.